The sequence of this T cell receptor (beta chain) was determined in a study of blood T cell repertoires in COVID-19. Background on the study: Italy, Spain and the United States were the sources of the convalescent and acute COVID-19 samples. PBMCs, B-cell-depleted T cells, or T cells provided the cDNA or gDNA that made up the material.

Trimming cost V 0 bases and J 0 bases, with 12 bases left between them. Germline-derived CDR1 and CDR2 are SGHTA and FQGNSA. This CDR3 comprises 17 residues. Authors' processing steps: Amplified reference gene primers provided the basis for estimating nucleated cell counts. Only in-frame clones appear in the TCRdb table, and some are missing; sequencing was by immunoSEQ multiplex PCR. Clonal size and the V and J genes are those of that table, whereas D and trimming came from the DNA. The profile covers around 210,000 clones, with 80% to 90% appearing a single time and more than 1.4% taken by the ten largest.

The chain recombines TRBV7-2 with TRBJ1-3, with D unclear. The sequence was obtained from a man in his late teens or twenties with active or convalescent COVID-19. The material sequenced was peripheral blood. This CDR3 reads CASSLALRSSSGNTIYF. Written as DNA, the CDR3 is TGTGCCAGCAGCTTAGCGCTCAGGTCAAGCTCTGGAAACACCATATATTTT.